The table lists the clone carrying this T cell receptor beta chain with many counts. The target antigen is unknown. The data stem from a study of T cell repertoires in cytomegalovirus infection. Study findings and constraints: The ex vivo response was dominated by HLA-C-restricted CMV-specific TCR beta clonotypes. People with CMV and the relevant HLA were identified by cumulative public TCR beta family frequency.

This CDR3 contains 16 residues. The ends lost 1 base at V and 0 bases at J; junction bases unmatched: 4. Germline lookup yields CDR1 SGHRS and CDR2 YFSETQ. TCRdb recomputed calls from the reads with MiXCR, one row per CDR3 protein. The sample yields 100,000 to 150,000 distinct CDR3 sequences, approximately 9.2% seen once. The chain carries TRBV5-1 and TRBJ2-1, with TRBD1 identical over 7 bases. The source is a human donor in good health (CMV status not recorded). Some clones in this sample may be carry-over from other donors' samples. Sequenced: PBMCs. CDR3 coding DNA: TGCGCCAGCAGCTTGCTCAGGGGGAGCTCCTACAATGAGCAGTTCTTC. As protein: CASSLLRGSSYNEQFF.